These 7 T cell receptor beta chains were all obtained from the same sample, sequenced in a study of blood T cell repertoires in COVID-19. Only in-frame clones appear in the TCRdb table, and some are missing; sequencing was by immunoSEQ multiplex PCR. Among 250,000 or so clones, approximately 90% were seen once, and the ten largest hold 2.5%. Sequenced material: PBMCs or T cells enriched from blood (not recorded which). The receptor source for this set is a middle-aged woman with acute COVID-19.

The genes are TRBV19 and TRBJ1-2; TRBD1 matches at 7 bases. The length of the CDR3 is 14 residues. The ends lost 6 bases at V and 2 bases at J; junction bases unmatched: 6. Germline CDR1 is LNHDA and CDR2 is SQIVND (reference sequence). The DNA for the CDR3 is TGTGCCAGTAGCATGGGACAGTTCAACTATGGCTACACCTTC. Its protein is CASSMGQFNYGYTF.

The V and J genes are TRBV6-5 and TRBJ2-7, with 7 positions matching TRBD1. V lost 6 bases to trimming and J lost 3 bases; unmatched junction nucleotides: 5. Germline-derived CDR1 and CDR2 are MNHEY and SVGAGI. This CDR3 has 13 amino acids. CDR3 bases: TGTGCCAGCAGGCGACAGGGAAGCTACGAGCAGTACTTC. Amino acid sequence: CASRRQGSYEQYF.

In this sample, this clone turned up a few times. This rearrangement joins TRBV30 to TRBJ2-1; D is unclear. The germline gives CDR1 GTSNPN, CDR2 SVGIG (reference sequence). The germline V and J ends were trimmed by 8 bases and 7 bases, with 18 bases remaining between them. CDR3 length: 13 residues. The CDR3 DNA is TGTGCCCACTCACTTGGGCGTAAGAATGAGCAGTTCTTC. Translating it yields CAHSLGRKNEQFF. The variable domain in full, completed from reference TRBV30 and TRBJ2-1, reads SQTIHQWPATLVQPVGSPLSLECTVEGTSNPNLYWYRQAAGRGLQLLFYSVGIGQISSEVPQNLSASRPQDRQFILSSKKLLLSDSGFYLCAHSLGRKNEQFFGPGTRLTVL.

There are a few counts of this clone. The V gene is TRBV7-2, the J gene TRBJ1-2; no clear D. V was shortened by 1 base and J by 2 bases, with 8 bases between the two germline ends. The CDR3 is 14 amino acids. Looked up from germline, CDR1 is SGHTA and CDR2 is FQGNSA. The CDR3 loop reads CASSLERVNYGYTF. The CDR3 DNA sequence: TGTGCCAGCAGCTTAGAAAGAGTCAACTATGGCTACACCTTC.

This rearrangement joins TRBV18 to TRBJ1-2; 8 bases agree with TRBD1. CDR1 and CDR2 from the germline V gene are KGHSH and LQKENI. V lost 1 base, J lost 7 bases, and 11 bases stayed unmatched. CDR3 length: 16 amino acids. The CDR3 DNA reads TGTGCCAGCTCACCACGGGTACAGGGGGATTTTTCTGGCTACACCTTC. Amino acid sequence: CASSPRVQGDFSGYTF.

This clone has only a few counts. The chain uses TRBV19 and TRBJ2-2; 11 bases line up with TRBD1. Germline V lookup: CDR1 LNHDA, CDR2 SQIVND (reference sequence). V shed 5 bases and J 6 bases; nucleotides not matched to a gene: 5. This CDR3 has 15 residues. The CDR3 nucleotides read TGTGCCAGTAGTGCCCGGGACAGGGGGGCCGGGGAGCTGTTTTTT. Amino acid sequence: CASSARDRGAGELFF.

The rearrangement joins TRBV19 to TRBJ2-1; 9 bases align to TRBD2. The CDR3 runs 16 residues. CDR1 is LNHDA, CDR2 SQIVND, per germline (reference sequence). V dropped 3 bases and J dropped 4; count of bases not matched to a gene: 7. In DNA form, the CDR3 reads TGTGCCAGTAGTATCGGGACTAGCCGACTGTACAATGAGCAGTTCTTC. It encodes CASSIGTSRLYNEQFF.